This TCR beta chain was recovered during a study of cytomegalovirus exposure and HLA in healthy donors. Profiled with immunoSEQ multiplex PCR; TCRdb holds only in-frame clones, not every one. The sample yields some 140,000 clones, about 80% seen once. A single count supports this clone. Germline values: CDR1 MGHRA, CDR2 YSYEKL. The CDR3 spans 16 residues. V dropped 4 bases and J dropped 2; count of bases not matched to a gene: 9. The genes are TRBV4-1 and TRBJ2-5; 8 nucleotides match TRBD2. What was sequenced was PBMCs. This TCR derives from a man between 25 and 39 years old in good health and CMV-seropositive. DNA for the CDR3: TGCGCCAGCAGCCCCGGAATAGCGGGGTGGCAAGAGACCCAGTACTTC. Protein sequence: CASSPGIAGWQETQYF.